A selection of T cell receptor beta chains follows, all from one sample in a study of blood T cells in healthy people across ages. A single record per CDR3 protein comes from TCRdb applying MiXCR to the 5' RACE reads. Among some 1.5 million distinct CDR3 sequences listed, about 42% were seen once. Sequenced input: blood. These receptors were obtained from a woman aged 18-29 years in good health. Both conserved end residues are part of each CDR3. D genes are given only for firm matches. Rows give clone size only sometimes, using once, few, many, or a class for an expanded clone.

clone_size: NA; v_call: TRBV7-9; j_call: TRBJ1-1; d_call: NA; cdr3_nt: TGTGCCAGCAGCTTGACATCACGGACTGAAGCTTTCTTT; cdr3_aa: CASSLTSRTEAFF
clone_size: NA; v_call: TRBV15; j_call: TRBJ1-3; d_call: TRBD1; cdr3_nt: TGTGCCACCAGCAGGGGGGACAGAATTCACTCTGGAAACACCATATATTTT; cdr3_aa: CATSRGDRIHSGNTIYF
clone_size: NA; v_call: TRBV25-1; j_call: TRBJ2-7; d_call: NA; cdr3_nt: TGTGCCAGCAGGGGGGTGTGGGGCTACGAGCAGTACTTC; cdr3_aa: CASRGVWGYEQYF
clone_size: NA; v_call: TRBV7-9; j_call: TRBJ1-1; d_call: NA; cdr3_nt: TGTGCCAGCAACCTCCTCGGAGGAGAGAGGGACACTGAAGCTTTCTTT; cdr3_aa: CASNLLGGERDTEAFF
clone_size: NA; v_call: TRBV7-9; j_call: TRBJ2-3; d_call: NA; cdr3_nt: TGTGCCAGCAGCTACCCTCGTTACAGGGTTACGCAGTATTTT; cdr3_aa: CASSYPRYRVTQYF
clone_size: NA; v_call: TRBV10-3; j_call: TRBJ1-1; d_call: TRBD1; cdr3_nt: TGTGCCATCAAATGGTGGGGGGACAGGTCCGGGAAGAACACTGAAGCTTTCTTT; cdr3_aa: CAIKWWGDRSGKNTEAFF
clone_size: NA; v_call: TRBV7-9; j_call: TRBJ2-3; d_call: NA; cdr3_nt: TGTGCCAGCAGCTTAGGCTTGCAGCTCACAGATACGCAGTATTTT; cdr3_aa: CASSLGLQLTDTQYF
clone_size: NA; v_call: TRBV7-9; j_call: TRBJ2-2; d_call: NA; cdr3_nt: TGTGCCAGCAGCTCACCCCTGGGACACCACACCGGGGAGCTGTTTTTT; cdr3_aa: CASSSPLGHHTGELFF
clone_size: few; v_call: TRBV20-1; j_call: TRBJ1-5; d_call: NA; cdr3_nt: TGCAGTGCTAGCCGGGAACCCGATAGCAATCAGCCCCAGCATTTT; cdr3_aa: CSASREPDSNQPQHF
clone_size: NA; v_call: TRBV27; j_call: TRBJ2-1; d_call: NA; cdr3_nt: TGTGCCAGCAGTTACGACAGACAGGCAATCCCCAATGAGCAGTTCTTC; cdr3_aa: CASSYDRQAIPNEQFF
clone_size: once; v_call: TRBV20-1; j_call: TRBJ1-2; d_call: NA; cdr3_nt: TGCAGTGACCTGACAGGACTCTATGGCTACACCTTC; cdr3_aa: CSDLTGLYGYTF
clone_size: many; v_call: TRBV7-9; j_call: TRBJ2-5; d_call: TRBD1; cdr3_nt: TGTGCCAGCAGTTCCTGGACAGGGGAAGAGACCCAGTACTTC; cdr3_aa: CASSSWTGEETQYF
clone_size: few; v_call: TRBV7-8; j_call: TRBJ2-3; d_call: NA; cdr3_nt: TGTGCCAGCAGCTACCGGGATTCGCAGTATTTT; cdr3_aa: CASSYRDSQYF
clone_size: few; v_call: TRBV6-5; j_call: TRBJ2-7; d_call: NA; cdr3_nt: TGTGCCAGCAGTTACTCGATATACTACGAGCAGTACTTC; cdr3_aa: CASSYSIYYEQYF
clone_size: few; v_call: TRBV30; j_call: TRBJ2-3; d_call: NA; cdr3_nt: TGTGCCTTATCCGGGACACGCGACACAGATACGCAGTATTTT; cdr3_aa: CALSGTRDTDTQYF
clone_size: many; v_call: TRBV2; j_call: TRBJ2-7; d_call: NA; cdr3_nt: TGTGCCAGCGGGGACTACGAGCAGTACTTC; cdr3_aa: CASGDYEQYF
clone_size: NA; v_call: TRBV7-2; j_call: TRBJ1-1; d_call: NA; cdr3_nt: TGTGCCAGCAGCTTGATTAGGAGTGGGTTACACACTGAAGCTTTCTTT; cdr3_aa: CASSLIRSGLHTEAFF
clone_size: NA; v_call: TRBV25-1; j_call: TRBJ1-6; d_call: NA; cdr3_nt: TGTGCCAGCAGTGAATGGGGTAATAATTCACCCCTCCACTTT; cdr3_aa: CASSEWGNNSPLHF
clone_size: NA; v_call: TRBV6-1; j_call: TRBJ2-1; d_call: NA; cdr3_nt: TGTGCCAGCAGTGACAGCGGATCAAGGAAGCAGTTCTTC; cdr3_aa: CASSDSGSRKQFF
clone_size: NA; v_call: TRBV4-3; j_call: TRBJ1-2; d_call: NA; cdr3_nt: TGCGCCAGCAGCCAAAGATCGACGGACCTCTATGGCTACACCTTC; cdr3_aa: CASSQRSTDLYGYTF
clone_size: NA; v_call: TRBV4-3; j_call: TRBJ1-6; d_call: NA; cdr3_nt: TGCGCCAGCAGCCAAGACAGGGTAACGGCCCCCCACTTT; cdr3_aa: CASSQDRVTAPHF
clone_size: few; v_call: TRBV6-1; j_call: TRBJ1-2; d_call: TRBD1; cdr3_nt: TGTGCCAGCGGACAGGACCCCATCTATGGCTACACCTTC; cdr3_aa: CASGQDPIYGYTF
clone_size: few; v_call: TRBV7-9; j_call: TRBJ2-1; d_call: NA; cdr3_nt: TGTGCCAGCAGTTACCAGGACAATGAGCAGTTCTTC; cdr3_aa: CASSYQDNEQFF
clone_size: NA; v_call: TRBV11-1; j_call: TRBJ2-3; d_call: NA; cdr3_nt: TGTGCCGGCAGCTTAGGACCCCAAGATACGCAGTATTTT; cdr3_aa: CAGSLGPQDTQYF
clone_size: once; v_call: TRBV20-1; j_call: TRBJ2-1; d_call: NA; cdr3_nt: TGCAGTGCTAGAGACATGAAGAATGAGCAGTTCTTC; cdr3_aa: CSARDMKNEQFF
clone_size: NA; v_call: TRBV5-1; j_call: TRBJ1-2; d_call: NA; cdr3_nt: TGCGCCAGCAGCCCCGACGGATCTAATTCTCCCACCTTC; cdr3_aa: CASSPDGSNSPTF
clone_size: NA; v_call: TRBV4-3; j_call: TRBJ2-7; d_call: TRBD2; cdr3_nt: TGCGCCAGCAGCCAAGAAGTGCTAGCGGTGTACAATGAGCAGTACTTC; cdr3_aa: CASSQEVLAVYNEQYF